These 26 T cell receptor beta chains share one sample of origin, sequenced in a study of blood T cells in healthy people across ages. Using a J-beta primer mix together with a sample-barcoded 5' primer, a second PCR was run for roughly 7 to 11 cycles. TCRdb fed the 5' RACE reads into MiXCR, producing one record per CDR3 protein. The table records 1.5 million to 2 million distinct CDR3 sequences, roughly 30% of them present only once. The sequenced sample consisted of blood. Receptor source: a woman aged 25 to 39 in good health.

A word on this clonotype: Germline is not matched at one junction end, which may reflect a read error. For the CDR3, the DNA is TGTGCCAGCAATCGGGACTCACGCACAGGTACGCAGTATTTT. Amino acid sequence: CASNRDSRTGTQYF. The V and J genes are TRBV6-6 and TRBJ2-3; D may be TRBD2 (6 bases). The CDR3 runs 14 residues. Germline assignment: CDR1 MNHNY and CDR2 SVGAGI (reference sequence).

The rearrangement links TRBV20-1 to TRBJ2-5, with a weak D call TRBD2 (6 bases). The germline V and J ends were trimmed by 6 bases and 1 base, with 9 bases remaining between them. Germline CDR1 reads DFQATT; CDR2 reads SNEGSKA (reference sequence). The CDR3 extends over 12 amino acids. CDR3 nucleotides: TGCAGTGCAGCTAGCGTCCAAGAGACCCAGTACTTC. Translation gives CSAASVQETQYF.

This clonotype was seen many times. The chain couples TRBV10-3 to TRBJ1-6; unclear D gene. Germline V gives CDR1 ENHRY, CDR2 SYGVKD. The V end lost 2 bases, the J end lost 7 bases, and 6 bases lay between the germline ends. CDR3 length: 13 amino acids. CDR3 residues: CAISEGTNSPLHF. CDR3 nucleotides: TGTGCCATCAGTGAGGGAACGAATTCACCCCTCCACTTT.

The rearrangement joins TRBV5-1 to TRBJ1-6; weak D call: TRBD1 (5 bases). This CDR3 region has 12 residues. From germline, CDR1 is SGHRS and CDR2 YFSETQ. The V end lost 10 bases, the J end lost 9 bases, and 14 bases lay between the germline ends. The CDR3 sequence is CASSGGGSPLHF. In DNA, the CDR3 is TGCGCCTCTTCTGGGGGTGGTTCACCCCTCCACTTT.

A remark on this clonotype: It may be a read error: a sequence one base away is much more abundant. The chain couples TRBV5-1 to TRBJ2-5; the D gene could be TRBD1 or TRBD2 (6 bases each). V lost 4 bases to trimming and J lost 8 bases, with 27 bases between them. Germline CDR1 reads SGHRS; CDR2 reads YFSETQ. This CDR3 contains 17 residues. The CDR3 nucleotides are TGCGCCAGCAGCCCAAGGGCCGCCGGGACATCGGGAGACACCCAGTACTTC. It yields the protein CASSPRAAGTSGDTQYF.

This clonotype was detected a few times. The gene calls are TRBV5-5 and TRBJ2-2; D is unclear. The CDR3 has 14 amino acids. Germline V gives CDR1 SGHKS, CDR2 YYEKEE (reference sequence). Deletions cut 0 bases from V and 2 bases from J, with 5 bases between. CDR3 coding DNA: TGTGCCAGCAGCTTGGGAATAAACACCGGGGAGCTGTTTTTT. Protein: CASSLGINTGELFF.

The V gene is TRBV15, the J gene TRBJ2-3, with 9 bases that match TRBD1. CDR1 and CDR2 from the germline V gene are LNHNV and YYDKDF (reference sequence). After removal of 8 bases from V and 2 bases from J, the junction contained 5 bases not matched to a gene. There are 14 residues in the CDR3. The CDR3: CATVQGADTDTQYF. The CDR3 bases are TGTGCCACCGTACAGGGGGCGGACACAGATACGCAGTATTTT.

A word on this clonotype: A much larger clone differs by one base, so this may be a read error. V and J are TRBV9 and TRBJ2-7; 9 bases are a match to TRBD1. The CDR3 length is 16 residues. Germline trimming cut 0 bases from V and 1 base from J; bases unmatched to any gene: 5. Per the germline V gene, CDR1 is SGDLS and CDR2 is YYNGEE. The CDR3 nucleotides read TGTGCCAGCAGCGTAGGGACAGGGGTCGTTTCCTACGAGCAGTACTTC. It yields the protein CASSVGTGVVSYEQYF.

The rearrangement links TRBV28 to TRBJ1-4; D perhaps matches TRBD1 (6 bases). CDR1 and CDR2 from the germline V gene are MDHEN and SYDVKM. The CDR3 covers 15 residues. Trimming took 5 bases from V and 8 from J, leaving 18 bases between them. CDR3 in amino acids: CASSGGQGVREKLFF. CDR3 sequence (DNA): TGTGCCAGCAGTGGGGGGCAGGGCGTCCGAGAAAAACTGTTTTTT.

Comment on this clonotype: One base away lies a much larger clone, so this may be a sequencing read error. The CDR3, as DNA: TGTGCCAGCAGTTTATTCGGACAGTCCTCCGAGCAGTACTTC. This encodes CASSLFGQSSEQYF. The chain joins TRBV28 to TRBJ2-7; a weak D match, TRBD1 (6 bases). The CDR3 has 14 residues. CDR1 MDHEN and CDR2 SYDVKM come from the germline V gene.

This clonotype was observed a few times. The gene calls are TRBV5-1 and TRBJ2-2; no clear D. V was trimmed by 4 bases and J by 5 bases, leaving 12 bases between them. The germline V gene encodes CDR1 SGHRS and CDR2 YFSETQ. The CDR3 sequence is 14 residues long. The CDR3 coding sequence is TGCGCCAGCAGCCTTGAAATCATTACCGGGGAGCTGTTTTTT. Residues: CASSLEIITGELFF. Full variable domain (outside the CDR3, taken from reference TRBV5-1 and TRBJ2-2): KAGVTQTPRYLIKTRGQQVTLSCSPISGHRSVSWYQQTPGQGLQFLFEYFSETQRNKGNFPGRFSGRQFSNSRSEMNVSTLELGDSALYLCASSLEIITGELFFGEGSRLTVL.

CDR3 sequence reads: CASSLATRNYGYTF. CDR3 nucleotides: TGTGCCAGCAGTTTGGCAACCCGCAACTATGGCTACACCTTC. V is TRBV28 and J is TRBJ1-2, with D hard to call. The CDR3 contains 14 residues. Deletions cut 3 bases from V and 2 bases from J, with 10 bases between. The germline V gene encodes CDR1 MDHEN and CDR2 SYDVKM.

This clonotype was detected many times. This sequence joins TRBV6-5 and TRBJ1-2, with 8 bases that match TRBD1. J gave up 3 bases and V 6 bases, and 9 bases lay outside the gene matches. The CDR3 length is 15 residues. Germline V gives CDR1 MNHEY, CDR2 SVGAGI. CDR3: CASSRDRTLDYGYTF. Here the CDR3 DNA reads TGTGCCAGCAGCCGGGACAGGACTCTCGACTATGGCTACACCTTC.

This clonotype was seen a few times. The rearrangement joins TRBV7-2 to TRBJ2-5; D is possibly TRBD1 (5 bases). Per the germline V gene, CDR1 is SGHTA and CDR2 is FQGNSA. Trimming took off 3 bases at V and 9 bases at J, with 17 bases between the two ends. This CDR3 comprises 14 residues. DNA for the CDR3: TGTGCCAGCAGCTTCCGAGATCTGCAAGGGGCCCAGTACTTC. This translates into CASSFRDLQGAQYF.

This sequence joins TRBV11-2 and TRBJ1-1; D unclear. This CDR3 comprises 14 residues. Germline CDR1 reads SGHAT; CDR2 reads FQNNGV. V gave up 5 bases and J gave up 4 bases, with 14 bases separating them. In nucleotides, the CDR3 is TGTGCCAGCAGCCCCTCTGGAGAAGTCACTGAAGCTTTCTTT. Protein product: CASSPSGEVTEAFF. The entire variable domain, with the rest obtained from reference TRBV11-2 and TRBJ1-1, is as follows: EAGVAQSPRYKIIEKRQSVAFWCNPISGHATLYWYQQILGQGPKLLIQFQNNGVVDDSQLPKDRFSAERLKGVDSTLKIQPAKLEDSAVYLCASSPSGEVTEAFFGQGTRLTVV.

The sample holds many counts of this clonotype. The chain is built from TRBV24-1 and TRBJ2-1; 11 bases map to TRBD2. J gave up 4 bases and V 9 bases, and 10 bases lay outside the gene matches. From germline, CDR1 is KGHDR and CDR2 SFDVKD. The CDR3 extends over 16 amino acids. This chain's CDR3 is CATGDTSGGSYNEQFF. DNA of the CDR3: TGTGCCACCGGGGACACTAGCGGGGGTTCATACAATGAGCAGTTCTTC.

V and J are TRBV5-1 and TRBJ2-7, with 10 bases lining up with TRBD1. The CDR3 is 15 residues long. Germline CDR1 and CDR2: SGHRS and YFSETQ. V trimming: 4 bases; J trimming: 3 bases; junction bases outside the gene matches: 7. In DNA, the CDR3 is TGCGCCAGCAGCGCCGGGACAGGGGCCTTCTACGAGCAGTACTTC. It encodes CASSAGTGAFYEQYF.

This clonotype was recorded a few times. The chain employs TRBV27 and TRBJ1-2; D gene unclear. The CDR3 is 15 residues long. With 2 bases removed from V and 4 bases from J, the gap between germline ends came to 14 bases. The germline V gene has CDR1 MNHEY and CDR2 SMNVEV (reference sequence). CDR3 coding DNA: TGTGCCAGCAGTTTAGCCCCCAACCTGGGCTATGGCTACACCTTC. It specifies CASSLAPNLGYGYTF.

This clonotype was counted a few times. A read error is possible here, since a much larger clone lies one base away. V is TRBV4-1 and J is TRBJ2-4; D is ambiguous. The DNA matches TRBJ2-7 better at its end, which makes the J call doubtful. Germline loops: CDR1 MGHRA, CDR2 YSYEKL. This CDR3 has 13 residues. The CDR3 DNA follows: TGCGCCAGCAACCAAGTAGTCTTATACGAGCAGTACTTC. Translated: CASNQVVLYEQYF.

This clonotype was seen more than once but under ten times. This rearrangement joins TRBV27 to TRBJ1-4; the match to TRBD1 covers 9 bases. Trimming removed 0 bases from V and 7 bases from J; junction bases left unmatched: 6. Per the germline V gene, CDR1 is MNHEY and CDR2 is SMNVEV (reference sequence). The CDR3 has 16 amino acids. The CDR3 loop reads CASSLSLGQGLEKLFF. In DNA form, the CDR3 reads TGTGCCAGCAGTTTATCCCTGGGACAGGGACTTGAAAAACTGTTTTTT.

The CDR3 bases are TGTGCCAGCAGTCCGCCCCGAGACAGCCGTTCTGGAAACATTCAGTACTTC. It is translated as CASSPPRDSRSGNIQYF. The J gene is TRBJ2-4, the V gene TRBV12-3 or TRBV12-4, with D perhaps matching TRBD1 (5 bases). V was cut by 5 bases and J by 6 bases, with 23 bases left in between. This CDR3 region has 17 residues.

Many counts were recorded for this clonotype. The rearrangement uses TRBV7-2 and TRBJ1-2; maybe TRBD1 (6 bases). The CDR3 runs to 14 residues. The V gene's germline CDR1 is SGHTA and CDR2 FQGNSA. Trimming pared 0 bases from V and 3 bases from J, leaving 8 bases between. CDR3 nucleotide sequence: TGTGCCAGCAGCTTAGCTTCAGGGGACTATGGCTACACCTTC. Translation gives CASSLASGDYGYTF.

Ten or more counts support this clonotype. V gene TRBV7-8 combines with J gene TRBJ2-3, with 7 positions matching TRBD2. V lost 1 base, J lost 3 bases, and 7 bases stayed unmatched. This CDR3 is 16 amino acids long. The V gene's germline CDR1 is SGHVS and CDR2 FQNEAQ. The DNA of the CDR3 is TGTGCCAGCAGCTTAGTAGGGAGGGGACGAACAGATACGCAGTATTTT. It translates to CASSLVGRGRTDTQYF.

This clonotype was observed a handful of times. The CDR3 DNA reads TGTGCCAGCAGCCCCGTGGTCGAGACCCAGTACTTC. Translating it yields CASSPVVETQYF. This chain connects TRBV7-2 to TRBJ2-7, with D hard to call. The DNA end lines up better with TRBJ2-5; the J call may be wrong. CDR3 length: 12 amino acids. Per germline, CDR1 SGHTA and CDR2 FQGNSA.

The chain is built from TRBV21-1 and TRBJ2-3; whether TRBD1, the table's D call, matches the DNA was not checked. TRBV21-1 is flagged as a pseudogene. This CDR3 contains 12 residues. CDR3 residues: CASSNPPDTQYF. In DNA form, the CDR3 reads TGTGCCAGCAGCAACCCCCCGGATACGCAGTATTTT.

The chain uses TRBV4-3 and TRBJ1-6, with 7 bases fitting TRBD1. The CDR3 consists of 15 residues. The V segment lost 2 bases and the J segment 9 bases; nucleotides outside the gene matches: 7. Germline assignment: CDR1 LGHNA and CDR2 YSLEER. Here the CDR3 DNA reads TGCGCCAGCAGCCAAACTACAGGGGATAGTTCACCCCTCCACTTT. Its protein is CASSQTTGDSSPLHF.